This paragraph covers one TCR beta chain sequence. Authors' data handling: The authors estimated nucleated cell counts from reference gene primer amplification. The data were produced by immunoSEQ multiplex PCR, yet TCRdb's version contains in-frame clones alone and is incomplete. V, J and clone size are taken as reported in that table, and D and trimming were inferred from the DNA itself. This table holds about 230,000 clones, 80% to 90% found once. The sample belongs to a study of blood T cell repertoires in COVID-19. Study information: Samples came from the United States, Italy and Spain, spanning acute and convalescent COVID-19. The analysed material was cDNA or gDNA that came from T cells, B-cell-depleted T cells, or PBMCs.

Germline V gene data show CDR1 as SGHNT and CDR2 as YYREEE (reference sequence). The CDR3 length is 15 residues. The V and J ends lost 6 bases and 0 bases respectively, with 13 bases between them. In Seattle, patients joined the study during active infection and were tracked longitudinally. This TCR was recovered from a woman older than 75 with COVID-19, enrolled during active disease. This chain links TRBV5-4 with TRBJ2-1; a weak D match, TRBD2 (6 bases). Sequencing input: peripheral blood. As DNA, the CDR3 is TGTGCCAGCACGCAGGGAGGCAGCTCCTACAATGAGCAGTTCTTC. Protein product: CASTQGGSSYNEQFF.